The 14 T cell receptor beta chains reported below all come from one sample, sequenced in a study of CD8+ T cells in alopecia areata. RNA was isolated and reverse transcribed to cDNA, the sequencing template. Assay used: immunoSEQ multiplex PCR; TCRdb lists only in-frame clones, some missing. The top ten clones hold around 0.44% of a sample with about 120,000 clones, around 56% of them seen once. The treatment was: oral pan-JAK inhibitor, 5-10 mg twice daily. Specimen: CD4+ T cells sorted from blood, collected at week 4, from a patient treated with tofacitinib. These receptors were taken from a human donor with alopecia areata.

This clone was found many times. The chain combines TRBV7-9 with TRBJ1-4; D not resolved. Trimming cost V 5 bases and J 5 bases, with 21 bases left between them. Germline V gives CDR1 SEHNR, CDR2 FQNEAQ (reference sequence). This CDR3 region has 17 residues. The CDR3 sequence: CASSPGRAQIINEKLFF. The CDR3 region has the DNA TGTGCCAGCAGCCCAGGACGAGCCCAAATAATCAATGAAAAACTGTTTTTT.

V usage is TRBV10-3 and J usage is TRBJ2-3; weak D call: TRBD2 (7 bases). V lost 4 bases and J 1 base, leaving 18 bases between the germline ends. The CDR3 sequence is 17 residues long. Germline CDR1 reads ENHRY; CDR2 reads SYGVKD. The CDR3 nucleotides read TGTGCCATCAGTGTGAGGGGGGGTGTGGTTGGCACAGATACGCAGTATTTT. Residues: CAISVRGGVVGTDTQYF.

The chain carries TRBV7-9 and TRBJ1-4; D might be TRBD1 (5 bases). The V end was cut by 8 bases, the J end by 7 bases, with 14 bases between. Germline values: CDR1 SEHNR, CDR2 FQNEAQ (reference sequence). The length of the CDR3 is 13 residues. The CDR3 DNA reads as TGTGCCAGCGAGGACATTTCGGGTGAAAAACTGTTTTTT. Protein sequence: CASEDISGEKLFF. The full variable domain, with the rest looked up from reference TRBV7-9 and TRBJ1-4, is DTGVSQNPRHKITKRGQNVTFRCDPISEHNRLYWYRQTLGQGPEFLTYFQNEAQLEKSRLLSDRFSAERPKGSFSTLEIQRTEQGDSAMYLCASEDISGEKLFFGSGTQLSVL.

This clone has a handful of counts. This rearrangement joins TRBV30 to TRBJ1-1; D not resolved. V was cut by 0 bases and J by 3 bases, with 8 bases left in between. Germline CDR1 GTSNPN, CDR2 SVGIG (reference sequence). The CDR3 has 13 amino acids. The CDR3 spells CAWSVTQYTEAFF. Here the CDR3 DNA reads TGTGCCTGGAGTGTTACGCAGTACACTGAAGCTTTCTTT.

This CDR3 is CAWSGTGGGNQPQHF. CDR3 DNA sequence: TGTGCCTGGAGTGGGACAGGGGGAGGCAATCAGCCCCAGCATTTT. The chain couples TRBV30 to TRBJ1-5; the match to TRBD1 covers 10 bases. Per the germline V gene, CDR1 is GTSNPN and CDR2 is SVGIG (reference sequence). The V gene end was trimmed by 1 base and the J gene end by 2 bases; junction bases not matched to a gene: 2. The CDR3 loop spans 15 amino acids.

The chain uses TRBV29-1 and TRBJ2-2; D is unclear. Germline V gene data show CDR1 as SQVTM and CDR2 as ANQGSEA. The CDR3 is 13 residues long. The CDR3, as DNA: TGCAGTGTCTACTCTACGAACACCGGGGAGCTGTTTTTT. Its translation is CSVYSTNTGELFF.

This clone was seen only a few times. Other DNA sequences from this sample encode an identical CDR3 as well. This chain connects TRBV5-1 to TRBJ1-6; D is possibly TRBD1 (5 bases). Germline CDR1 SGHRS, CDR2 YFSETQ. The CDR3 sequence is 14 residues long. V lost 1 base and J 7 bases, leaving 9 bases between the germline ends. CDR3 region: CASSLQGGNSPLHF. Written as DNA, the CDR3 is TGCGCCAGCAGCTTGCAGGGAGGAAATTCACCCCTCCACTTT.

This clone has more than one count but fewer than ten. This chain joins TRBV11-2 and TRBJ2-3; D call uncertain. Germline lookup yields CDR1 SGHAT and CDR2 FQNNGV. The CDR3 is 16 residues long. The V end was cut by 5 bases, the J end by 0 bases, with 15 bases between. CDR3 sequence reads: CASSPVSSFSTDTQYF. For the CDR3, the DNA is TGTGCCAGCAGCCCCGTGAGCTCCTTTAGCACAGATACGCAGTATTTT.

The J gene is TRBJ2-3, the V gene TRBV30; the match to TRBD2 covers 14 bases. Germline V CDR1 and CDR2: GTSNPN, SVGIG (reference sequence). CDR3 length: 18 residues. The V and J ends lost 4 bases and 3 bases, in that order; junction bases with no gene match: 12. In nucleotides, the CDR3 is TGTGCCTGGACCGGGACTAGCGGGAGAGGGGGGTCGACAGATACGCAGTATTTT. Its translation is CAWTGTSGRGGSTDTQYF.

This chain uses TRBV9 with TRBJ1-2; weak D call: TRBD1 (5 bases). V lost 2 bases, J lost 8 bases, and 16 bases lay in between. The germline V gene has CDR1 SGDLS and CDR2 YYNGEE. This CDR3 spans 14 amino acids. CDR3 nucleotides: TGTGCCAGCAGCGTCGCAGTGTCGGGGGAAGGCTACACCTTC. Its protein product is CASSVAVSGEGYTF.

The table lists this clone with a few counts. J is TRBJ1-2 and V is TRBV29-1; 9 nucleotides match TRBD1. The length of the CDR3 is 11 residues. Trimming cost V 5 bases and J 8 bases; bases outside gene matches: 3. Germline V gives CDR1 SQVTM, CDR2 ANQGSEA. In DNA form, the CDR3 reads TGCAGCGTTAACAGGGGGCTCGGCTACACCTTC. The encoded protein is CSVNRGLGYTF.

As to this clone: Sequence at one end of the junction differs from germline and may be a read error. This specimen includes other DNA sequences encoding the same CDR3. The J gene is TRBJ2-7, the V gene TRBV5-6, with a weak D call TRBD2 (5 bases). The CDR3 length is 16 residues. The germline gives CDR1 SGHDT, CDR2 YYEEEE. The chain's CDR3 is CASSLVALTGSYEQYF. The CDR3 DNA is TGTGCCAGCAGCTTGGTGGCCCTAACGGGATCCTACGAGCAGTATTTC.

The chain couples TRBV27 to TRBJ1-4; TRBD1 is a possible D gene (5 bases). The CDR3 spans 14 residues. Trimming removed 8 bases at V and 3 bases at J, with 13 bases between. Germline V gene sequence: CDR1 MNHEY, CDR2 SMNVEV (reference sequence). CDR3 nucleotide sequence: TGTGCCAGCCGTCTGCAGGGACCTAATGAAAAACTGTTTTTT. Its protein is CASRLQGPNEKLFF.

This chain uses TRBV23-1 with TRBJ2-1, with 7 bases aligning to TRBD1. TRBV23-1 counts as an open reading frame of uncertain function. The CDR3 is 16 residues long. The V gene end was trimmed by 2 bases and the J gene end by 6 bases; junction bases not matched to a gene: 10. CDR3 nucleotide sequence: TGCGCCAGCAGTCAAACCCAGGGGGAAAATTGCAATGAGCAGTTCTTC. Its translation is CASSQTQGENCNEQFF.